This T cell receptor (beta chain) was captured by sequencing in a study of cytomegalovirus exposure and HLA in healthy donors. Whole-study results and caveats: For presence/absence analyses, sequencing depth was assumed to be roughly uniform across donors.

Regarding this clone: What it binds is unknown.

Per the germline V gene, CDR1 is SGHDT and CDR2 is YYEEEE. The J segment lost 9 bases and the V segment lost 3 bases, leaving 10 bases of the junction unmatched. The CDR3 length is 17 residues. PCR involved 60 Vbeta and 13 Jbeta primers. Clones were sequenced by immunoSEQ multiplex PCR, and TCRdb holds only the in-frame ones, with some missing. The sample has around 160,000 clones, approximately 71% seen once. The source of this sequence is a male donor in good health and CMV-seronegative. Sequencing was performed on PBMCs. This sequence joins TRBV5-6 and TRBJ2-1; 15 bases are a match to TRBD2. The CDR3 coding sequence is TGTGCCAGCAGCTACGGACTAGCGGGAGGGTCTATTAGTGAGCAGTTCTTC. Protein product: CASSYGLAGGSISEQFF.